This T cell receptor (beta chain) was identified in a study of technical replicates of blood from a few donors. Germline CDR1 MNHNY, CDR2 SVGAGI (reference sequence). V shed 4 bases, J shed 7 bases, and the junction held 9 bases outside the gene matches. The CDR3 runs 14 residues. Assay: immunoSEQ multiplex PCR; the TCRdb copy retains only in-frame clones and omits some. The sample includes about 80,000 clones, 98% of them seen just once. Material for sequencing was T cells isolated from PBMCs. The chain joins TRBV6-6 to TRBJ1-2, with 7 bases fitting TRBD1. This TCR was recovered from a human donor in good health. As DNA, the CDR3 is TGTGCCAGCAGTTCGGGACAGCTCAAAGGTGGCTACACCTTC. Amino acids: CASSSGQLKGGYTF.